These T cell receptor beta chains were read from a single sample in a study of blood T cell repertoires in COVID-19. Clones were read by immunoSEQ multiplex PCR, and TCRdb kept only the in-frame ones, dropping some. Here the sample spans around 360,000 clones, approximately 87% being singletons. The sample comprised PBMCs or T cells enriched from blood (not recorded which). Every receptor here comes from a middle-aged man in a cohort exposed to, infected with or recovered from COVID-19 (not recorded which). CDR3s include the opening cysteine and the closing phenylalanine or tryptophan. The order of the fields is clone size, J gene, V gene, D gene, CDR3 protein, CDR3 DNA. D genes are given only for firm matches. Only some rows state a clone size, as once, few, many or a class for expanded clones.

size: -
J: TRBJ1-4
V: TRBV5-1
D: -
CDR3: CASSTQGINEKLFF
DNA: TGCGCCAGCAGCACGCAGGGAATTAATGAAAAACTGTTTTTT

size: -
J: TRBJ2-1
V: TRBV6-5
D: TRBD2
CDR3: CASSPGLAQYNEQFF
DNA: TGTGCCAGCAGTCCGGGACTAGCGCAATACAATGAGCAGTTCTTC

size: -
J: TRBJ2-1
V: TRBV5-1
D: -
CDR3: CASSLVTRWAPGQFF
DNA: TGCGCCAGCAGCTTGGTTACCCGTTGGGCGCCCGGTCAGTTCTTC

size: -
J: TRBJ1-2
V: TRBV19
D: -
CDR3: CASIPAGQVYGYTF
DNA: TGTGCCAGTATTCCCGCGGGGCAAGTTTATGGCTACACCTTC

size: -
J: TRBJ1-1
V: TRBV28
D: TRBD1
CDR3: CASSLGRQGASEAFF
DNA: TGTGCCAGCAGTTTAGGTCGACAGGGGGCCTCTGAAGCTTTCTTT

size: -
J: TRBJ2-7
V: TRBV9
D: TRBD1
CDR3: CASSLDRDSYEQYF
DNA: TGTGCCAGCAGCTTGGACCGGGACAGCTACGAGCAGTACTTC

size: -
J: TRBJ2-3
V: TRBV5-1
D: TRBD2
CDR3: CASRRGTSGATDTQYF
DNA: TGCGCCAGCAGACGAGGGACTAGCGGAGCAACAGATACGCAGTATTTT

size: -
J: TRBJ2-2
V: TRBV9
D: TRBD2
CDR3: CASSVRSSGPNTGELFF
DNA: TGTGCCAGCAGCGTAAGGTCTAGCGGGCCTAACACCGGGGAGCTGTTTTTT

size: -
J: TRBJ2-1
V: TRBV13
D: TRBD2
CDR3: CASVLAGVSSYNEQFF
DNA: TGTGCCAGCGTCCTAGCGGGAGTGAGCTCCTACAATGAGCAGTTCTTC

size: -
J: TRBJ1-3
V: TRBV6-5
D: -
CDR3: CASSPQGTSGNTIYF
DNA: TGTGCCAGCAGTCCACAGGGCACCTCTGGAAACACCATATATTTT

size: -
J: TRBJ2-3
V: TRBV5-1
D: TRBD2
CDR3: CASSPLAGGGDTQYF
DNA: TGCGCCAGCAGCCCCCTAGCGGGAGGTGGGGATACGCAGTATTTT

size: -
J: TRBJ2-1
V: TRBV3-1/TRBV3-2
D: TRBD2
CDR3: CASSQGTSGRVYEQFF
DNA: TGTGCCAGCAGCCAGGGGACTAGCGGGAGGGTCTATGAGCAGTTCTTC

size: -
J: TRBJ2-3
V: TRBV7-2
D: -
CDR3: CASSSDNRRADTQYF
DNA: TGTGCCAGCAGCTCCGATAACCGGAGGGCGGATACGCAGTATTTT

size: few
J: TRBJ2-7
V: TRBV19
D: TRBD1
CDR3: CASSIDRGPTYEQYF
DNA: TGTGCCAGTAGTATTGACAGGGGGCCCACCTACGAGCAGTACTTC

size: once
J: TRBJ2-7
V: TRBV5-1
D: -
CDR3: CASSLGGSTYEQYF
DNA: TGCGCCAGCAGCTTGGGCGGGTCCACCTACGAGCAGTACTTC

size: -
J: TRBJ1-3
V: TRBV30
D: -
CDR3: CAWSIGSAGNTIYF
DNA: TGTGCCTGGAGTATCGGTAGCGCTGGAAACACCATATATTTT

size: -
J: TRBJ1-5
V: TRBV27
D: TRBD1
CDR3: CASSPRAGGDSNQPQHF
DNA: TGTGCCAGCAGCCCTCGCGCAGGGGGCGATAGCAATCAGCCCCAGCATTTT

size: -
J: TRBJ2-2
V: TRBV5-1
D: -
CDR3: CASSLTVTGELFF
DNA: TGCGCCAGCAGCCTGACAGTTACCGGGGAGCTGTTTTTT

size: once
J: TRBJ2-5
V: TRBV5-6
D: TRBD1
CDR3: CASSLVGQEVSETQYF
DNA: TGTGCCAGCAGCTTGGTGGGACAGGAGGTATCAGAGACCCAGTACTTC

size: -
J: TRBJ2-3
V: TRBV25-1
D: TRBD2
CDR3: CASTGGRGDTQYF
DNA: TGTGCCAGCACTGGCGGGAGAGGGGATACGCAGTATTTT

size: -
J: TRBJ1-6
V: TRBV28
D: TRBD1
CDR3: CASSPGTGHSPLHF
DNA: TGTGCCAGCAGTCCCGGGACAGGGCATTCACCCCTCCACTTT

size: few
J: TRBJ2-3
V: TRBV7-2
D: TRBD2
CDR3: CASSRRASGRTDTQYF
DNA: TGTGCCAGCAGCCGCCGGGCTAGCGGACGAACAGATACGCAGTATTTT

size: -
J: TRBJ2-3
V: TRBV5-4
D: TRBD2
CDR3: CASSAGLASTDTQYF
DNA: TGTGCCAGCAGCGCGGGACTAGCTAGCACAGATACGCAGTATTTT

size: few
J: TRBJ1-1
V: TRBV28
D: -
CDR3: CASAPVVGAFF
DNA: TGTGCCAGCGCTCCAGTGGTTGGAGCTTTCTTT

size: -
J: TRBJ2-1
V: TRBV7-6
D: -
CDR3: CASSTSGTQQFF
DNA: TGTGCCAGCAGCACCTCCGGGACTCAGCAGTTCTTC

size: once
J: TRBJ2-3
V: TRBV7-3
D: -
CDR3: CASSLWGDTDTQYF
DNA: TGTGCCAGCAGCTTATGGGGGGACACAGATACGCAGTATTTT

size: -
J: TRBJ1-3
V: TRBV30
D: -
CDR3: CAWSNSYSGNTIYF
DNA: TGTGCCTGGAGTAACAGCTACTCTGGAAACACCATATATTTT

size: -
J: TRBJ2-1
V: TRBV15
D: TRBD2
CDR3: CATSKGSGSSYNEQFF
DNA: TGTGCCACCAGCAAAGGGAGCGGGAGCTCCTACAATGAGCAGTTCTTC